This T cell receptor (beta chain) was found in a study of patients and donors after allogeneic stem cell transplantation. In TCRdb, the RT-PCR reads were re-called with MiXCR into one record per CDR3 protein. Of hundreds of thousands of distinct CDR3 sequences detected, around 16% appear once; the ten largest clones hold 6% to 8%. Trimming shortened V by 2 bases and J by 6 bases, and 9 bases separated the two germline ends. The length of the CDR3 is 13 residues. The germline CDR1 and CDR2 sequences are MNHEY and SVGEGT. The TCR was taken from a human donor who was either an allogeneic HSCT recipient or a stem cell or donor lymphocyte infusion donor (not recorded which). It is not recorded whose cells these are; they may come from a transplant donor. The specimen was blood, either unsorted or a sorted T cell fraction (not recorded which). The V call is TRBV6-2 or TRBV6-3, the J call TRBJ2-3; the D is unclear. The CDR3 DNA reads as TGTGCCAGCAGTTACACGGACCGGGATACGCAGTATTTT. This sequence encodes CASSYTDRDTQYF.